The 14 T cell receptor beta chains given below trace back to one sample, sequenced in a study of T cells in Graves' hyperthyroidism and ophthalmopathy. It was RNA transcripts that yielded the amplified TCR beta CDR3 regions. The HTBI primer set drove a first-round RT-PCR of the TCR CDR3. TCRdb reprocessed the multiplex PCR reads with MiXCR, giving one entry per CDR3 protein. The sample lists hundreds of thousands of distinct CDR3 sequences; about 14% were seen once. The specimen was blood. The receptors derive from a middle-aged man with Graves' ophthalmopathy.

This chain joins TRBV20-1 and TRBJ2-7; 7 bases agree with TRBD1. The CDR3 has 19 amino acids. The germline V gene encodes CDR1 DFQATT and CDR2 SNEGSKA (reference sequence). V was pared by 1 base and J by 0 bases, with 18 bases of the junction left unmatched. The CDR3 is CSARVGQTTGADPSYEQYF. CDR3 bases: TGCAGTGCTAGAGTCGGGCAGACAACAGGGGCCGACCCCTCCTACGAGCAGTACTTC.

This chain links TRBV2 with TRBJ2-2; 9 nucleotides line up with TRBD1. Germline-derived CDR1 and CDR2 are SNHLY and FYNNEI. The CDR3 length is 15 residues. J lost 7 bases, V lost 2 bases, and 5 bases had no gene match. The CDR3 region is CASSEPGQGIGELFF. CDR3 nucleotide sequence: TGTGCCAGCAGTGAACCGGGACAGGGCATCGGGGAGCTGTTTTTT.

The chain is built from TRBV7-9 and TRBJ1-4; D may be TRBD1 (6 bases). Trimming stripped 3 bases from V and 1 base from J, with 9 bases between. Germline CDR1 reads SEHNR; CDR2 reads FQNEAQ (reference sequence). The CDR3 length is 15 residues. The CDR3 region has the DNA TGTGCCAGCAGCTTCTCGGGACAAACTAATGAAAAACTGTTTTTT. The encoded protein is CASSFSGQTNEKLFF.

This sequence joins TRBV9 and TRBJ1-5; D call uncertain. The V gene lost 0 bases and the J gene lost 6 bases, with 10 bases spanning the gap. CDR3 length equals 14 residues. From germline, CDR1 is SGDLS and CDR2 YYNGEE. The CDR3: CASSVGGSGQPQHF. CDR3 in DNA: TGTGCCAGCAGCGTAGGAGGGTCGGGTCAGCCCCAGCATTTT.

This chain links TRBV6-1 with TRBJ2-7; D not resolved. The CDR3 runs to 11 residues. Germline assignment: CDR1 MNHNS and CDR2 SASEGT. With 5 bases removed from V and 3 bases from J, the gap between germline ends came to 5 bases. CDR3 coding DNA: TGTGCCAGCAGTCCAAACTACGAGCAGTACTTC. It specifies CASSPNYEQYF.

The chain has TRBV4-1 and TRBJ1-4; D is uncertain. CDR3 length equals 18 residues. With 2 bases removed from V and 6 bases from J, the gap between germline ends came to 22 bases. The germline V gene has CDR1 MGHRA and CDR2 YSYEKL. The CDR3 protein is CASSQKRAGVLGDEKLFF. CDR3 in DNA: TGCGCCAGCAGCCAAAAAAGGGCCGGTGTACTGGGTGATGAAAAACTGTTTTTT.

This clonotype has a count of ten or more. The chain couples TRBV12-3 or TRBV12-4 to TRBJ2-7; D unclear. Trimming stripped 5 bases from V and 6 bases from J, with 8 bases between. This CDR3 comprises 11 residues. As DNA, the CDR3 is TGTGCCAGCAGTAAAGGTAGCGAGCAGTACTTC. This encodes CASSKGSEQYF.

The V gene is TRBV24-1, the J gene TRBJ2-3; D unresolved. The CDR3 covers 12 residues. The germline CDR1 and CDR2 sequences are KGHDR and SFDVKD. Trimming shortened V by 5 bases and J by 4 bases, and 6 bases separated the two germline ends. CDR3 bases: TGTGCCACCAGTGTTTCGGCAGATACGCAGTATTTT. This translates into CATSVSADTQYF.

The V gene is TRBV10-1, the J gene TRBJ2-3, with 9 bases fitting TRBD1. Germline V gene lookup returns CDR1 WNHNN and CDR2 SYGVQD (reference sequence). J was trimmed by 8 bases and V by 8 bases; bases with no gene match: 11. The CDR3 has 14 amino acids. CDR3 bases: TGCGCCAGCTCCACCGGGACAGGGTCGGCTACGCAGTATTTT. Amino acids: CASSTGTGSATQYF.

CDR3 region: CASSKTGASNEQFF. Here the CDR3 DNA reads TGTGCCAGTAGTAAGACCGGGGCCAGCAATGAGCAGTTCTTC. The chain uses TRBV19 and TRBJ2-1, with D possibly called TRBD1 or TRBD2 (5 bases each). V lost 4 bases to trimming and J lost 6 bases, with 13 bases between them. The CDR3 loop spans 14 amino acids. Germline V CDR1 and CDR2: LNHDA, SQIVND (reference sequence).

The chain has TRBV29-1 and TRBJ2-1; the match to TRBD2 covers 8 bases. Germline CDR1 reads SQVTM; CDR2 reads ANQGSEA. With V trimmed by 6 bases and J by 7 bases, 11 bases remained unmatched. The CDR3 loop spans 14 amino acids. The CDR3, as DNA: TGCAGCGTGGCCCAGCGGGAGACTAAAAATGAGCAGTTCTTC. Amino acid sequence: CSVAQRETKNEQFF.

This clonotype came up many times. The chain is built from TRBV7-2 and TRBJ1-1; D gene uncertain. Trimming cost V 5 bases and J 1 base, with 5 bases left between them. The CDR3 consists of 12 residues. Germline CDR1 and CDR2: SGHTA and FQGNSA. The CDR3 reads CASSPPNTEAFF. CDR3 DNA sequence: TGTGCCAGCAGCCCACCGAACACTGAAGCTTTCTTT.

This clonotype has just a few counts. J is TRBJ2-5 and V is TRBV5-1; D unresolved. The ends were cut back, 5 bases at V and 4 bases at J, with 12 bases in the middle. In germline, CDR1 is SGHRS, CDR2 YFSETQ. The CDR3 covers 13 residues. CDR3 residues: CASRIGLGETQYF. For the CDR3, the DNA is TGCGCCAGCAGGATTGGGCTCGGAGAGACCCAGTACTTC.

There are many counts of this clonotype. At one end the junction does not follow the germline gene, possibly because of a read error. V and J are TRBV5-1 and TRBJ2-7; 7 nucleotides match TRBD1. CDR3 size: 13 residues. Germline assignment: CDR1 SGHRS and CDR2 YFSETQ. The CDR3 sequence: CASSLGGGYEQYF. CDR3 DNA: TGTGCCAGCAGCTTAGGGGGCGGCTACGAGCAGTACTTC. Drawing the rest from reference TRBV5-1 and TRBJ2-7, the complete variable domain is KAGVTQTPRYLIKTRGQQVTLSCSPISGHRSVSWYQQTPGQGLQFLFEYFSETQRNKGNFPGRFSGRQFSNSRSEMNVSTLELGDSALYLCASSLGGGYEQYFGPGTRLTVT.